This TCR beta chain is from a study of T-cell reconstitution after alpha-beta-depleted transplantation in children. Trimming cost V 5 bases and J 5 bases, with 18 bases left between them. CDR1 and CDR2 from the germline V gene are SQVTM and ANQGSEA. The CDR3 runs 14 residues. This clonotype was seen more than once but under ten times. Unique molecular identifiers featured in how the TCRbeta library was prepared. MiXCR, run by TCRdb on the PCR reads, gives a single entry per CDR3 protein. Of around 530,000 distinct CDR3 sequences listed, approximately 30% are singletons. This clonotype was sampled from a human donor who donated a stem cell graft to a child with aplastic anemia. This chain connects TRBV29-1 to TRBJ1-1; the D is unclear. The source material was PBMCs from the stem cell graft donor, sampled from the stem cell graft. The CDR3 coding sequence is TGCAGCGTTACCAGGTCCTCGGGCGGGACTGAAGCTTTCTTT. Translated: CSVTRSSGGTEAFF.